The 14 T cell receptor beta chains reported below all come from one sample, sequenced in a study of cytomegalovirus exposure and HLA in healthy donors. With 60 Vbeta and 13 Jbeta primers, the PCR was carried out. Some clones are missing from TCRdb's copy, which holds only in-frame ones; the method was immunoSEQ multiplex PCR. Of roughly 200,000 clones detected, 80% appear once; the ten largest clones hold 0.6% to 0.7%. The material sequenced was PBMCs. These receptors came from a boy aged 5-17 years in good health and CMV-seronegative.

This clone has just a few counts. The chain recombines TRBV29-1 with TRBJ1-2; the match to TRBD1 covers 7 bases. V shed 0 bases and J 2 bases; nucleotides not matched to a gene: 3. CDR1 is SQVTM, CDR2 ANQGSEA, per germline. The CDR3 runs to 14 residues. CDR3 bases: TGCAGCGTTGAAGATCCCAGGGGGAACTATGGCTACACCTTC. Protein product: CSVEDPRGNYGYTF.

The chain uses TRBV7-2 and TRBJ2-1; 9 bases fit TRBD2. CDR3 size: 15 residues. V was pared by 8 bases and J by 0 bases, with 5 bases of the junction left unmatched. Germline lookup yields CDR1 SGHTA and CDR2 FQGNSA. The CDR3 spells CASRLAGTSYNEQFF. The CDR3 DNA reads as TGTGCCAGCCGTCTAGCGGGGACCTCCTACAATGAGCAGTTCTTC.

This clone was recorded once. V and J are TRBV14 and TRBJ1-6, with no clear D. CDR1 SGHDN and CDR2 FVKESK come from the germline V gene. The V end was cut by 3 bases, the J end by 4 bases, with 13 bases between. The CDR3 loop spans 16 amino acids. CDR3 region: CASSHYPGGYNSPLHF. The DNA for the CDR3 is TGTGCCAGCAGCCACTATCCCGGAGGGTATAATTCACCCCTCCACTTT.

The chain employs TRBV27 and TRBJ2-4; perhaps TRBD1 as D (5 bases). CDR1 and CDR2 from the germline V gene are MNHEY and SMNVEV (reference sequence). V shed 0 bases and J shed 0 bases, with 12 bases lying between them. CDR3 size: 17 residues. The CDR3 region has the DNA TGTGCCAGCAGTTTATCCTTCAGGGCGCTAGCCAAAAACATTCAGTACTTC. Amino acid sequence: CASSLSFRALAKNIQYF.

This chain joins TRBV18 and TRBJ1-5, with TRBD1 matching 9 bases. The CDR3 sequence is 15 residues long. With 3 bases clipped from V and 7 bases from J, the junction kept 7 bases outside the gene matches. Germline CDR1 and CDR2: KGHSH and LQKENI. The CDR3 region has the DNA TGTGCCAGCTCACCCCCGGACAGGGGCGGACAGCCCCAGCATTTT. Translating it yields CASSPPDRGGQPQHF.

The genes are TRBV30 and TRBJ2-1, with D possibly TRBD2 on 6 matching bases. V lost 5 bases and J 0 bases, leaving 11 bases between the germline ends. There are 14 residues in the CDR3. The germline gives CDR1 GTSNPN, CDR2 SVGIG (reference sequence). CDR3 region: CAWGDGSSYNEQFF. The CDR3 DNA sequence: TGTGCCTGGGGGGACGGGAGCTCCTACAATGAGCAGTTCTTC.

The rearrangement joins TRBV5-1 to TRBJ2-3; possibly TRBD2 for D (5 bases). The CDR3 is made up of 17 amino acids. Germline V lookup: CDR1 SGHRS, CDR2 YFSETQ. Trimming removed 0 bases from V and 4 bases from J, with 18 bases in between. CDR3 residues: CASSLAEGLIGSDTQYF. DNA for the CDR3: TGCGCCAGCAGCTTGGCCGAGGGCTTGATAGGCTCAGATACGCAGTATTTT.

The chain combines TRBV7-9 with TRBJ2-5; 7 positions agree with TRBD2. The CDR3 is 14 amino acids. Germline lookup yields CDR1 SEHNR and CDR2 FQNEAQ (reference sequence). Trimming cost V 1 base and J 8 bases; bases outside gene matches: 7. CDR3 in DNA: TGTGCCAGCAGCTTAGTTGGAACTAGCGAAACCCAGTACTTC. Translating gives CASSLVGTSETQYF.

As concerns this clone: A read error may account for a junction end that differs from germline. The rearrangement joins TRBV4-1 to TRBJ2-7; D possibly corresponds to TRBD2 (6 bases). The CDR3 is made up of 14 amino acids. Germline V gives CDR1 MGHRA, CDR2 YSYEKL. CDR3 coding DNA: TGTGCCAGCAGCCAAGGCCAACTAGCCACCGAGCAGTACTTC. Protein product: CASSQGQLATEQYF.

This clone was seen once. V usage is TRBV19 and J usage is TRBJ2-5; D perhaps matches TRBD1 (6 bases). Germline CDR1 reads LNHDA; CDR2 reads SQIVND (reference sequence). V was shortened by 2 bases and J by 5 bases, with 21 bases between the two germline ends. This CDR3 is 17 amino acids long. The CDR3 here is CASSIKGQPIWGETQYF. The CDR3, as DNA: TGTGCCAGTAGTATAAAGGGACAACCCATATGGGGGGAGACCCAGTACTTC.

The chain combines TRBV29-1 with TRBJ2-5, with 16 nucleotides matching TRBD2. The V gene's germline CDR1 is SQVTM and CDR2 ANQGSEA. Germline trimming cut 1 base from V and 2 bases from J; bases unmatched to any gene: 13. There are 20 residues in the CDR3. The chain's CDR3 is CSVEVNPGTSGRDRQETQYF. The CDR3 DNA reads as TGCAGCGTTGAAGTGAATCCCGGGACTAGCGGGAGGGATCGGCAAGAGACCCAGTACTTC.

The V gene is TRBV6-4, the J gene TRBJ1-2, with 11 positions matching TRBD1. With V trimmed by 8 bases and J by 5 bases, 13 bases remained unmatched. Germline V lookup: CDR1 MRHNA, CDR2 SNTAGT. This CDR3 has 16 amino acids. CDR3 region: CASCPLGTGGGYGYTF. The CDR3 coding sequence is TGTGCCAGCTGCCCTCTCGGGACAGGGGGGGGGTATGGCTACACCTTC.

For this clone: The CDR3 carries no conserved terminal phenylalanine or tryptophan, so it likely arises from a read error. The DNA is omitted, as the CDR3 cannot be located on it reliably, and the CDR3 follows TCRdb's listing. The chain couples TRBV5-8 to TRBJ1-1; TRBD1 is the table's D call and was not checked against the DNA. 10 amino acids form the CDR3, both terminal residues included. CDR1 SGHTS and CDR2 YDEGEE come from the germline V gene. The CDR3 loop is CASSLTQGTG.

The J gene is TRBJ1-2, the V gene TRBV27, with TRBD1 matching over 9 bases. The ends lost 8 bases at V and 3 bases at J; junction bases unmatched: 4. The CDR3 has 13 amino acids. Germline-derived CDR1 and CDR2 are MNHEY and SMNVEV (reference sequence). The CDR3 sequence: CASSTGGDYGYTF. The CDR3 coding sequence is TGTGCCAGCTCAACAGGGGGCGACTATGGCTACACCTTC.